This TCR beta chain was sequenced during a study of T cell changes during pregnancy in multiple sclerosis. The CDR3 has 15 amino acids. Germline trimming cut 7 bases from V and 4 bases from J; bases unmatched to any gene: 13. The germline CDR1 and CDR2 sequences are SQVTM and ANQGSEA. Produced via immunoSEQ multiplex PCR; TCRdb's table is partial and in-frame only. The sample records some 80,000 clones, roughly 96% being singletons. The gene calls are TRBV29-1 and TRBJ1-1; 9 positions agree with TRBD1. The material was peripheral blood, obtained in the second trimester of pregnancy. This sequence was found in a female donor with multiple sclerosis, enrolled in a pregnancy study. This CDR3 reads CSAPSGTGISTEAFF. CDR3 nucleotides: TGCAGCGCCCCCTCCGGGACAGGGATTAGCACTGAAGCTTTCTTT. The full variable domain, rest sourced from reference TRBV29-1 and TRBJ1-1, is SAVISQKPSRDICQRGTSLTIQCQVDSQVTMMFWYRQQPGQSLTLIATANQGSEATYESGFVIDKFPISRPNLTFSTLTVSNMSPEDSSIYLCSAPSGTGISTEAFFGQGTRLTVV.